This T cell receptor beta chain was observed in a study of persistence of HIV-infected CD4 T cells. Turning to the study itself: The sample holds CD4+ T cells responsive to CMV or HIV-1 Gag. Multiple blood draws of up to 180 mL, except two donors with single leukapheresis.

Cells were stimulated with overlapping HIV-1 Gag 15-mer peptides. Memory cells lacking CD40L and CD69 with high CD45RO were sorted. The CDR3 contains 13 residues. Trimming removed 1 base from V and 4 bases from J, with 8 bases in between. Per the germline V gene, CDR1 is SGHAT and CDR2 is FQNNGV. About this clone: The antigen is unknown.

The libraries were made with immunoSEQ version 4 in survey mode. Sequencing was performed with immunoSEQ multiplex PCR; in TCRdb, only in-frame clones are kept and a portion is missing. Here the sample spans about 60,000 clones, about 81% being singletons. General study findings and limits: Compared with CD3/CD28-stimulated cells, CMV- and Gag-responding cells showed lower TCRbeta richness. Within sorted populations, more oligoclonal TCRs accompanied more oligoclonal proviruses.

The material was CD4+ T cells sorted from PBMCs after roughly 18-hour stimulation, obtained from a patient who received antiretroviral therapy. J is TRBJ2-7 and V is TRBV11-2, with D unresolved. This receptor was identified in an adult man with HIV who was CMV-seropositive. The DNA of the CDR3 is TGTGCCAGCAGCTTAGTCGTGCGGTACGAGCAGTACTTC. Translating gives CASSLVVRYEQYF.